The clone carrying this T cell receptor beta chain was detected once. Its target is unknown. From germline, CDR1 is SEHNR and CDR2 FQNEAQ (reference sequence). CDR3 length equals 15 residues. The V end lost 5 bases, the J end lost 0 bases, and 14 bases lay between the germline ends. The sample comes from a study of shared clonotypes between healthy human individuals. Naive CD8 cells lacked CD45RO and underwent positive selection for CCR7, leaving out terminally differentiated effector memory CD45RA+ cells. Study-wide results and limits: Estimated clonotype richness was generally higher in naive than memory subsets.

Each cell subset's genomic DNA was divided evenly among several immunoSEQ plates. Sequenced by immunoSEQ multiplex PCR; TCRdb stores in-frame clones only, minus some. The profile shows around 2,100,000 clones, about 95% of them singletons. The material sequenced was naive CD8+ T cells sorted from blood. V and J are TRBV7-9 and TRBJ2-7; D call uncertain. The clonotype comes from a man between 18 and 35 years old in good health. The CDR3 DNA reads TGTGCCAGCAGCCCCACCGCAGCAGGCTCCTACGAGCAGTACTTC. It translates to CASSPTAAGSYEQYF.